These 11 T cell receptor beta chains share one sample of origin, sequenced in a study of CXCR3-negative and CXCR3-positive naive CD8 T cells. The method, 5' RACE with UMI labels, was used to prepare the TRB cDNA libraries. TCRdb reanalyzed the 5' RACE reads, giving one entry per CDR3 protein sequence and no DNA. The sample has 6,500 to 7,500 distinct CDR3 sequences. Sequenced input: naive CXCR3- CD8+ T cells from blood. The subset: CD45RO-CCR7+CD27+CD95- naive CD8+ T cells lacking CXCR3 (TNR3-). The source of these receptors is a human donor in good health. Some clones in this sample may be carry-over from other donors' samples.

The chain joins TRBV29-1 to TRBJ1-1; there is no DNA to check the TCRdb D call of TRBD1. The CDR3 consists of 14 residues. Looked up from germline, CDR1 is SQVTM and CDR2 is ANQGSEA. The CDR3 reads CSVPIGTGGTEAFF. The whole variable domain, remainder taken from reference TRBV29-1 and TRBJ1-1, is SAVISQKPSRDICQRGTSLTIQCQVDSQVTMMFWYRQQPGQSLTLIATANQGSEATYESGFVIDKFPISRPNLTFSTLTVSNMSPEDSSIYLCSVPIGTGGTEAFFGQGTRLTVV.

This chain connects TRBV28 to TRBJ2-7. The CDR3 has 14 amino acids. The germline V gene encodes CDR1 MDHEN and CDR2 SYDVKM. The CDR3 protein is CASSFGRGPYEQYF.

V usage is TRBV4-1 and J usage is TRBJ2-7; TCRdb calls TRBD1, which cannot be checked without DNA. This CDR3 region has 15 residues. CDR1 is MGHRA, CDR2 YSYEKL, per germline. Here the CDR3 reads CASSQAGTLDSEQYF.

This clonotype is identified as medium-sized from frequency. The CDR3: CSVEDPRHREAFF. J is TRBJ1-1 and V is TRBV29-1; TCRdb returns TRBD1, unconfirmable since there is no DNA. Germline V gene lookup returns CDR1 SQVTM and CDR2 ANQGSEA. This CDR3 spans 13 amino acids.

The chain recombines TRBV29-1 with TRBJ2-1. This CDR3 is built from 12 residues. In germline, CDR1 is SQVTM, CDR2 ANQGSEA. The CDR3 protein is CSVETNYNEQFF.

This clonotype is medium-sized by frequency. The chain combines TRBV5-1 with TRBJ2-5. The CDR3 extends over 15 amino acids. Germline CDR1 is SGHRS and CDR2 is YFSETQ. The CDR3 loop is CASSTRSLNQETQYF.

The V and J genes are TRBV28 and TRBJ2-1; TCRdb names TRBD1, which stays unverified in the absence of DNA. Germline loops: CDR1 MDHEN, CDR2 SYDVKM. The CDR3 has 14 residues. The CDR3 loop reads CASSSYRGLNEQFF.

This clonotype shows up as medium-sized by frequency. The chain couples TRBV20-1 to TRBJ2-7; TCRdb gives TRBD1 as the D gene, but with no DNA this cannot be confirmed. CDR1 and CDR2 from the germline V gene are DFQATT and SNEGSKA (reference sequence). The length of the CDR3 is 14 residues. CDR3 amino acids: CSARERQGVGEQYF.

This clonotype is labeled medium-sized (0.01 to 0.1%) based on frequency. The V and J genes are TRBV5-1 and TRBJ2-1; TCRdb outputs TRBD1, but without DNA this stays unchecked. The germline V gene encodes CDR1 SGHRS and CDR2 YFSETQ. The CDR3 contains 17 residues. The CDR3 protein is CASSFRTVRSSYNEQFF.

The V call is TRBV6-5, the J call TRBJ1-5; lacking DNA, the TRBD1 call made by TCRdb goes unchecked. Germline V CDR1 and CDR2: MNHEY, SVGAGI. This CDR3 region has 15 residues. The CDR3: CASRPTGSGNQPQHF.

This clonotype is deemed medium-sized by its frequency. This chain joins TRBV12-3 or TRBV12-4 and TRBJ2-7; TCRdb gives TRBD1 as the D gene, but with no DNA this cannot be confirmed. The length of the CDR3 is 13 residues. This CDR3 is CASSGDGYYEQYF.